What follows is one T cell receptor beta chain and its context. CDR1 is LNHDA, CDR2 SQIVND, per germline (reference sequence). The ends lost 4 bases at V and 3 bases at J; junction bases unmatched: 9. The CDR3 is 17 amino acids. The authors' processing: Reference gene primer amplification yielded estimated nucleated cell counts. The data were produced by immunoSEQ multiplex PCR, yet TCRdb's version contains in-frame clones alone and is incomplete. V, J and clone size derive from that table, while D and trimming were established from the DNA sequence. The table has 130,000 or so clones, roughly 84% seen once. This sample is part of a study of blood T cell repertoires in COVID-19. For the study at large: Sites across the United States, Italy and Spain contributed samples from acute and convalescent COVID-19. Sources were T cells, B-cell-depleted T cells, or PBMCs; the material itself was cDNA or gDNA.

The chain recombines TRBV19 with TRBJ2-6, with TRBD1 identical over 7 bases. The sequence was obtained from an older woman with acute or convalescent COVID-19. The sample comprised peripheral blood. DNA for the CDR3: TGTGCCAGTAGTACCTGGCAGGGGGTGGTTGGGGCCAACGTCCTGACTTTC. Its translation is CASSTWQGVVGANVLTF.